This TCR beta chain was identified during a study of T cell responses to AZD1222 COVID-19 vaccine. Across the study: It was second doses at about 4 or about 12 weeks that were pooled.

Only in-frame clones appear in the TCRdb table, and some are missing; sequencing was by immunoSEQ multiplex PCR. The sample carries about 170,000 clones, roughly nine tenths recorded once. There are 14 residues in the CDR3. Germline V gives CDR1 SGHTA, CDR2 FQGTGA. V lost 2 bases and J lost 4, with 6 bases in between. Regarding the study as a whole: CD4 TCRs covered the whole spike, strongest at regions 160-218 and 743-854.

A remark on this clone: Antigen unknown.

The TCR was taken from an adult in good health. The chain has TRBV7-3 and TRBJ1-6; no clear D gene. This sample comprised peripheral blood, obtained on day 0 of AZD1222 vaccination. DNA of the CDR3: TGTGCCAGCAGCTTATCGGGTTATAATTCACCCCTCCACTTT. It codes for CASSLSGYNSPLHF.